These T cell receptor beta chains were read from a single sample in a study of T cell changes during pregnancy in multiple sclerosis. Produced via immunoSEQ multiplex PCR; TCRdb's table is partial and in-frame only. This sample has 40,000 or so clones, with about nine tenths found just once. Sequenced here: CD8+ T cells from peripheral blood mononuclear cells, sampled in the second trimester of pregnancy. All receptors come from a female donor with multiple sclerosis, enrolled in a pregnancy study. CDR3s include the opening cysteine and the closing phenylalanine or tryptophan. D genes are given only for firm matches. The size entry is marked missing in some rows and otherwise reads once, few, many or a size class.

abundance,j_gene,v_gene,d_gene,CDR3aa,CDR3nt
NA,TRBJ1-1,TRBV7-9,TRBD1,CASSSRQGPEAFF,TGTGCCAGCAGCTCTAGACAGGGACCTGAAGCTTTCTTT
NA,TRBJ2-7,TRBV19,NA,CAAGSYEQYF,TGTGCCGCGGGGAGCTACGAGCAGTACTTC
NA,TRBJ2-1,TRBV6-5,NA,CASSYSPSVNYNEQFF,TGTGCCAGCAGTTACTCGCCTAGCGTGAACTACAATGAGCAGTTCTTC
NA,TRBJ2-7,TRBV11-2,TRBD2,CASSLGGTTYQQYF,TGTGCCAGCAGCTTAGGAGGGACTACCTACCAGCAGTACTTC
once,TRBJ2-1,TRBV25-1,TRBD2,CASSEMRTSGRQNEQFF,TGTGCCAGCAGTGAAATGAGGACTAGCGGGAGACAGAATGAGCAGTTCTTC
NA,TRBJ1-6,TRBV7-9,NA,CASGGSSYNSPLHF,TGTGCCTCGGGGGGCAGCTCCTATAATTCACCCCTCCACTTT
NA,TRBJ1-1,TRBV14,NA,CASSFNPQGVTEAFF,TGTGCCAGCAGCTTCAATCCACAGGGAGTCACTGAAGCTTTCTTT
NA,TRBJ1-1,TRBV19,NA,CATRGGNTEAFF,TGTGCCACCCGAGGGGGGAACACTGAAGCTTTCTTT
NA,TRBJ2-7,TRBV6-1,NA,CASEAAEQYF,TGTGCCAGCGAGGCGGCCGAGCAGTACTTC
NA,TRBJ1-1,TRBV29-1,NA,CSVEGRGGTEAFF,TGCAGCGTTGAAGGTAGAGGGGGCACTGAAGCTTTCTTT
NA,TRBJ2-2,TRBV25-1,NA,CASSERAGELFF,TGTGCCAGCAGTGAGCGGGCCGGGGAGCTGTTTTTT
NA,TRBJ2-7,TRBV4-2,NA,CASSQEYGQTPYEQYF,TGTGCCAGCAGCCAAGAATACGGACAGACCCCCTACGAGCAGTACTTC
NA,TRBJ2-1,TRBV19,TRBD2,CASSIAGGNYNEQFF,TGTGCCAGTAGTATTGCGGGAGGGAATTACAATGAGCAGTTCTTC
NA,TRBJ2-7,TRBV6-4,TRBD2,CASSPRPGGVREQYF,TGTGCCAGCAGCCCTAGACCGGGGGGGGTAAGGGAGCAGTACTTC
once,TRBJ2-1,TRBV13,NA,CASSSIGDVPYNEQFF,TGTGCCAGCAGCTCCATTGGAGATGTCCCCTACAATGAGCAGTTCTTC
NA,TRBJ1-1,TRBV7-9,TRBD1,CASSNRQGSMNTEAFF,TGTGCCAGCAGCAATAGACAGGGTTCGATGAACACTGAAGCTTTCTTT
NA,TRBJ1-5,TRBV11-1,NA,CASSLGAEYQPQHF,TGTGCCAGCAGCTTAGGCGCGGAATACCAGCCCCAGCATTTT
NA,TRBJ1-2,TRBV7-9,NA,CASSENRAYGYTF,TGTGCCAGCAGCGAAAACAGGGCCTATGGCTACACCTTC
NA,TRBJ2-7,TRBV7-7,TRBD1,CASSPGTGSYEQYF,TGTGCCAGCAGCCCTGGGACAGGTTCCTACGAGCAGTACTTC
NA,TRBJ2-6,TRBV6-5,NA,CASSLSGANVLTF,TGTGCCAGCAGCCTATCTGGGGCCAACGTCCTGACTTTC
once,TRBJ2-1,TRBV2,NA,CASSEGRVPNEQFF,TGTGCCAGCAGTGAGGGTCGGGTCCCCAATGAGCAGTTCTTC
NA,TRBJ2-3,TRBV29-1,TRBD1,CSVPPTLTGLPTDTQYF,TGCAGCGTCCCACCAACCTTGACAGGGTTGCCCACAGATACGCAGTATTTT
NA,TRBJ2-5,TRBV6-4,TRBD2,CASSWTSGRAETQYF,TGTGCCAGCAGTTGGACTAGCGGGAGGGCCGAGACCCAGTACTTC
NA,TRBJ2-2,TRBV6-5,TRBD2,CASSYGAGVITGELFF,TGTGCCAGCAGTTACGGAGCGGGAGTGATCACCGGGGAGCTGTTTTTT
once,TRBJ1-2,TRBV7-6,NA,CASSYRGGGYTF,TGTGCCAGCAGCTACCGGGGGGGAGGCTACACCTTC
NA,TRBJ2-3,TRBV25-1,TRBD2,CASSQTSGVTDTQYF,TGTGCCAGCAGTCAGACTAGCGGGGTTACAGATACGCAGTATTTT
NA,TRBJ1-2,TRBV9,TRBD1,CASSNLQQGVYGYTF,TGTGCCAGCAGCAACCTTCAACAGGGGGTGTATGGCTACACCTTC
NA,TRBJ2-7,TRBV7-6,NA,CASSHHNNYEQYF,TGTGCCAGCAGCCATCATAACAACTACGAGCAGTACTTC